The T cell receptor (beta chain) under discussion was sequenced for a study of blood T cell repertoires in COVID-19 (dated by TCRdb to 2018 to 2020). About the full investigation: The collaborator samples originated in the United States, Italy and Spain and spanned the acute and convalescent phases of COVID-19. The material from the prospective study consisted of cDNA or gDNA derived from T cells, B-cell-depleted T cells, or PBMCs. Subjects who had been exposed to COVID-19, were actively infected with it, or had recovered from it provided the deeply sampled blood TCRbeta repertoires that made up the dataset. The repertoires were made available in a free public database intended to serve as a resource for research on the immune response to SARS-CoV-2. The samples were drawn from the first 160 participants of the ongoing ImmuneRACE study and from 1,200 or so subjects provided by 6 global collaborators. Nearly every sample came with metadata listing a de-identified subject ID, COVID-19 status, age in years and sex. Where available, HLA class I and class II types were taken from metadata supplied by the sample provider and were not determined by assay-based typing. The research as a whole found: The amount of clinical and demographic metadata varied by source and participant and was provided uncurated.

In Seattle, one collaborating source enrolled patients while the infection was active and tracked those patients longitudinally over the course of disease. Whole blood was collected in K2EDTA tubes by collaborating institutions according to the institutions' own protocols. For TCRbeta analysis, collaborator samples were shipped as frozen whole blood, as isolated PBMCs, or as DNA extracted from either sample type. The immunoSEQ Assay, a bias-controlled multiplex PCR, was used to amplify TCRbeta CDR3 regions from genomic DNA. In the original analysis: Nucleated cell counts per sample were estimated from amplification of reference gene primers within the assay. To quantify the absolute abundance of each unique TCRbeta CDR3 rearrangement, sequence reads were collapsed and filtered. For each sample, productive Simpson clonality was calculated by taking the square root of Simpson's diversity index across productive rearrangements. TCRdb stores this immuneACCESS table with in-frame sequences only. Part of the clones is absent; in the studies checked, under half of the shortfall reflects unresolved V genes, and no reason is known for the rest. V and J calls and clone size are given by that table; D and trimming were obtained from the DNA. The sample table lists 100,000 to 150,000 clones, around 89% of them with a count of one. Less than 5.5% of the sample is taken by the ten largest.

Of note for this clone: No cognate antigen has been identified for it. No much larger clone exists at a distance of one base, and base qualities are not known.

Ends trimmed: V by 1 base, J by 10 bases; bases unmatched to a gene: 15. For CDR1 and CDR2, the germline V gene (reference sequence) lists MNHEY and SMNVEV. There are 17 amino acids in the CDR3, from cysteine to phenylalanine inclusive. Just CDR3 DNA is preserved here, 51 bases in frame from base 1. The clonotype originates from a man between 60 and 75 years old with COVID-19, enrolled during active disease. The chain uses TRBV27 and TRBJ2-1, with 8 bases in between that match TRBD2. Sequencing used peripheral blood. Here is the DNA: TGTGCCAGCAGTTTATTGGTCCCGGGACTAGTTTTCGGCGAGCAGTTCTTC. The encoded protein is CASSLLVPGLVFGEQFF.